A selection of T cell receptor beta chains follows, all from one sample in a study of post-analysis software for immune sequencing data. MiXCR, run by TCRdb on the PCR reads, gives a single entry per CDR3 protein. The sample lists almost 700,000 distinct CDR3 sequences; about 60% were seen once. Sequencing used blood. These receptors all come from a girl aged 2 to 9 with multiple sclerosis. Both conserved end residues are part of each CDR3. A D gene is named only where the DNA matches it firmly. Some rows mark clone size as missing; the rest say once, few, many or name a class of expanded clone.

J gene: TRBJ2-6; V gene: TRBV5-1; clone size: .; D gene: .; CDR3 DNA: TGCGCCAGCAGCAGCGGGACAGGAGTATCTGGGGCCAACGTCCTGACTTTC; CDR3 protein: CASSSGTGVSGANVLTF
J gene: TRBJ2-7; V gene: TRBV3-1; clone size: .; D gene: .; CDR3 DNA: TGTGCCAGCAGCCTCCTCTCTGGCCCTAACGAGCAGTACTTC; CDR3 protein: CASSLLSGPNEQYF
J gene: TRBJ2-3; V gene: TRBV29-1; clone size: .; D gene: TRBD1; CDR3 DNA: TGCAGCGTTGAAGACACCGGGACAGCAAAAGATACGCAGTATTTT; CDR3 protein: CSVEDTGTAKDTQYF
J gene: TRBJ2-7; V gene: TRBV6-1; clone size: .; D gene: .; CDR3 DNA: TGTGCCAGCAGTGAAGGTTGGGGCAGGGTTCCTTTCGAGCAGTACTTC; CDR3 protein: CASSEGWGRVPFEQYF
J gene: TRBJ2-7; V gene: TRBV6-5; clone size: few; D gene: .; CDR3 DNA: TGTGCCAGCACCAAAGGGCGGGACAGAGCCTACGAGCAGTACTTC; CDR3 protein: CASTKGRDRAYEQYF
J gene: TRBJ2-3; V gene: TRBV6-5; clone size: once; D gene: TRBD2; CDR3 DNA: TGTGCCAGCAGTTCCTGGACTAGCGGCGAGGCAGATACGCAGGATTTT; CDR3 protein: CASSSWTSGEADTQDF
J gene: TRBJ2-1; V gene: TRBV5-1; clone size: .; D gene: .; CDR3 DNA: TGCGCCAGCAGCACAGACTTTTCGGTCGGCAATGAGCAGTTCTTC; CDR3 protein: CASSTDFSVGNEQFF
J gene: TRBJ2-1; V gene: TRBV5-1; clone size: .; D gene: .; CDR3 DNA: TGCGCCAGCAGCTTGTTTGCCAGGGAAGAGACCCAGTTCTTC; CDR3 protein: CASSLFAREETQFF
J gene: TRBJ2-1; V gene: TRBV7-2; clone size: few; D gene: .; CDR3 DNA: TGTGCCAGCAGCTTAGAGGCGGGCAATTACAATGAGCAGTTCTTC; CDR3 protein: CASSLEAGNYNEQFF
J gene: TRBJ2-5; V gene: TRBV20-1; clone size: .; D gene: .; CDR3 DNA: TGCAGTGCTTTGCGGCAAGAGACCCAGTACTTC; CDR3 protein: CSALRQETQYF
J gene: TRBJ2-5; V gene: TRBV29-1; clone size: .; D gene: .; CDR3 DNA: TGCAGCGTTGAAGATGGGCCTAGCGTCGGAGAGACCCAGTACTTC; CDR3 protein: CSVEDGPSVGETQYF
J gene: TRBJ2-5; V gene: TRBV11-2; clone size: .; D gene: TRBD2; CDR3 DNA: TGTGCCAGCAGCCAAGGGCGGGGGGGCCGTAATGAGCAGTACTTC; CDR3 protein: CASSQGRGGRNEQYF
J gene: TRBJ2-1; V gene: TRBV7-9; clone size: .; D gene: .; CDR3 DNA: TGTGCCAGCAGCTTAGCACAGGGAATGACCAATGAGCAGTTCTTC; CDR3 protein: CASSLAQGMTNEQFF
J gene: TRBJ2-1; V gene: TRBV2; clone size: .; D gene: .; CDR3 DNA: TGTGCCAGCAGTGAACACCGCGTTAGCTCCTACAATGAGCAGTTCTTC; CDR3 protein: CASSEHRVSSYNEQFF
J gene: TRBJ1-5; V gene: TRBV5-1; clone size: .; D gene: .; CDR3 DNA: TGCGCCAGCAGCTTAGAGGGTCTCGGACAGCCCCAGCATTTT; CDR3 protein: CASSLEGLGQPQHF
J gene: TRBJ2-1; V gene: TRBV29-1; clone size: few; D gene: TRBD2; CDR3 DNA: TGCAGCGTTGGCAAACTAGCGGGAGCCCTCAATGAGCAGTTCTTC; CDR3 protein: CSVGKLAGALNEQFF
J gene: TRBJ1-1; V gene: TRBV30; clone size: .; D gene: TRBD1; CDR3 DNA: TGTGCCTGGAGTGCCCCGGACAGGGAGAACACTGAAGCTTTCTTT; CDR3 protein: CAWSAPDRENTEAFF
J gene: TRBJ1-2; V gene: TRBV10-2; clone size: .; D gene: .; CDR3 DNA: TGCGCCAGCAGTACAGAGAACTTTAACTATGGCTACACCTTC; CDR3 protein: CASSTENFNYGYTF
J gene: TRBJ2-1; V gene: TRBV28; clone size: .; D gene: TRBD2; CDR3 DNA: TGTGCCGGCAACAATCTAGCGGGAGTCAATGAGCAGTTCTTC; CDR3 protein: CAGNNLAGVNEQFF
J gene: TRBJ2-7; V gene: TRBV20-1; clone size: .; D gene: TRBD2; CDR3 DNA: TGCAGTGCCCTACTAGCGGGAGCGCCGGGAGAGCAGTACTTC; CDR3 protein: CSALLAGAPGEQYF
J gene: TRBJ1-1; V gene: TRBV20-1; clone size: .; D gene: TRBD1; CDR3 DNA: TGCAGTGCCGAGGACAGGGTGAACACTGAAGCTTTCTTT; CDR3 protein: CSAEDRVNTEAFF
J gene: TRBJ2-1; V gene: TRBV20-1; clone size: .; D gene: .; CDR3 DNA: TGCAGTGCTAGATACGGAGATATTGGGAATGAGCAGTTCTTC; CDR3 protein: CSARYGDIGNEQFF
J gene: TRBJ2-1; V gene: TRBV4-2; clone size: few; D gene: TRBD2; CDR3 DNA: TGTGCCAGCAGCAAAACTCAGAGACTAGCGGGAGGGCCCGGTCCCGGTGAGCAGTTCTTC; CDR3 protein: CASSKTQRLAGGPGPGEQFF
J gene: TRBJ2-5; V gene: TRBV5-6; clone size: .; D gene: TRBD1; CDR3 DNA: TGTGCCAGCAGCAAAGGGACAGGCCAAGAGACCCAGTACTTC; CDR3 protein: CASSKGTGQETQYF
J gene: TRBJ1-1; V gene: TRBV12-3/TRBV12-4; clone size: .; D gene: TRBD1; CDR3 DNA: TGTGCCAGCAGTTTAGCTAGGACAGGTTCGAACACTGAAGCTTTCTTT; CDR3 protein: CASSLARTGSNTEAFF
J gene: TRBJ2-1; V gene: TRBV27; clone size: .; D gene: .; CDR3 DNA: TGTGCCAGCATTTGGGGGGCTGAGCAGTTCTTC; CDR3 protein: CASIWGAEQFF
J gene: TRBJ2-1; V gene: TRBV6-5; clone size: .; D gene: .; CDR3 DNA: TGTGCCAGCAGTCCCGGGACTTCCCCTTACAATGAGCAGTTCTTC; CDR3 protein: CASSPGTSPYNEQFF
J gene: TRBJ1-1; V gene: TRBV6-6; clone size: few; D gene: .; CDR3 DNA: TGTGCCAGCAGTTACGGGGGAAGACCAGGGGTCACTGAAGCTTTCTTT; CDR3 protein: CASSYGGRPGVTEAFF
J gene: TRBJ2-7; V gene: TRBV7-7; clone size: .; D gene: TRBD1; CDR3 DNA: TGTGCCAGCAGCTTAGATGGAAGACAGGGGTACTTCTACGAGCAGTACTTC; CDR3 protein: CASSLDGRQGYFYEQYF
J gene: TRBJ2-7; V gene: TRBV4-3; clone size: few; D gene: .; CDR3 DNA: TGCGCCAGCAGCCAAGATCTGGGACCCTACGAGCAGTACTTC; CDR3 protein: CASSQDLGPYEQYF
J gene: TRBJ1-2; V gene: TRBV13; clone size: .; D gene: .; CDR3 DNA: TGTGCCAGCAGCTTACTTGGGGTAGAGGGCTACACCTTC; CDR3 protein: CASSLLGVEGYTF
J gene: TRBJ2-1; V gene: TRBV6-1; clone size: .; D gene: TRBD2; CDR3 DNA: TGTGCCAGCAGTGAACCCCCTAGCGGGAGTCTGGGCTATGAGCAGTTCTTC; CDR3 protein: CASSEPPSGSLGYEQFF
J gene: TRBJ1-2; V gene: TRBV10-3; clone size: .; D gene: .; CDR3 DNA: TGTGCCATCAGTAACTTACAGAATGGCTACACCTTC; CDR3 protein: CAISNLQNGYTF
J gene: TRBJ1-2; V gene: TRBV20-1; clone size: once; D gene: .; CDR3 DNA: TGCAGTGCCATCCGACAGTCCTCTAACTATGGCTACACCTTC; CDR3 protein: CSAIRQSSNYGYTF
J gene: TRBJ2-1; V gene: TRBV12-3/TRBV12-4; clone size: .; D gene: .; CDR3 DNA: TGTGCCAGCAGCCCCTTGCTGGCGCTTGTCCCCCCCCACAATGAGCAGTTCTTC; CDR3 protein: CASSPLLALVPPHNEQFF
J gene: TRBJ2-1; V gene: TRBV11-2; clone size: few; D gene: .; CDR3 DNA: TGTGCCAGCAGCTTGAACAGGGCAAATGAGCAGTTCTTC; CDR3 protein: CASSLNRANEQFF
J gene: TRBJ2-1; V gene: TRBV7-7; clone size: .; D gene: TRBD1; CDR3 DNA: TGTGCCAGCAGCTTGTTATTCGGACAGGACAATGAGCAGTTCTTC; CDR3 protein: CASSLLFGQDNEQFF
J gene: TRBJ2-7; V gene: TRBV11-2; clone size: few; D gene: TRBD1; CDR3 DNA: TGTGCCAGCAGCCTCGGGCGGACAGGGGGAGCCTACGAGCAGTACTTC; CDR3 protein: CASSLGRTGGAYEQYF